Below, one T cell receptor beta chain is given with its context. The ends lost 5 bases at V and 8 bases at J; junction bases unmatched: 10. Germline CDR1 and CDR2: SEHNR and FQNEAQ (reference sequence). The CDR3 totals 14 residues. Produced via immunoSEQ multiplex PCR; TCRdb's table is partial and in-frame only. This table has about 42,000 clones, 70% to 90% appearing once. The data belong to a study of T cell changes during pregnancy in multiple sclerosis. Specimen: CD4+ T cells from peripheral blood mononuclear cells, collected after pregnancy. The receptor was derived from a female donor with multiple sclerosis, enrolled in a pregnancy study. This chain links TRBV7-9 with TRBJ1-2, with TRBD1 identical over 8 bases. CDR3 DNA sequence: TGTGCCAGCAGCCCCTCCACAGGGGGAAGGGGCTACACCTTC. Translating it yields CASSPSTGGRGYTF.